The source of this TCR beta chain is a study of T cell changes during pregnancy in multiple sclerosis (dated 2019 in TCRdb). A note on the overall study: The study looked at changes in the T cell repertoire across pregnancy in women with multiple sclerosis.

Regarding this clone: Its binding antigen is unknown. No much larger clonotype is one base removed from it; base qualities were not supplied.

The library was produced with the immunoSEQ multiplex PCR assay. TCRdb's version of the immuneACCESS table is confined to in-frame rearrangements and falls short of the full clone set. An unresolved V gene accounts for under half of the shortfall where checked; the remainder is of unknown origin. The sample records roughly 30,000 clones, around nine tenths of which are singletons. The ten largest clones capture under 8% of the sample. From its cysteine to its phenylalanine, the CDR3 spans 13 amino acids. Of all the DNA, just the CDR3 is kept, 39 bases in frame from base 1. The germline V gene (reference sequence) sets CDR1 to SGHNT and CDR2 to YYREEE. For this chain, trimming is 3 bases at the V end and 4 bases at the J end, and the number of junction bases without a gene match is 1.

This receptor was identified in a female donor with multiple sclerosis, enrolled in a pregnancy study. The chain couples TRBV5-4 to TRBJ2-1; 7 central bases correspond to TRBD2. The material sequenced was CD8+ T cells from peripheral blood mononuclear cells, taken before pregnancy. For the CDR3, the sequence is CASSYGGYNEQFF. In nucleotides, the sequence is TGTGCCAGCAGCTACGGGGGGTACAATGAGCAGTTCTTC.